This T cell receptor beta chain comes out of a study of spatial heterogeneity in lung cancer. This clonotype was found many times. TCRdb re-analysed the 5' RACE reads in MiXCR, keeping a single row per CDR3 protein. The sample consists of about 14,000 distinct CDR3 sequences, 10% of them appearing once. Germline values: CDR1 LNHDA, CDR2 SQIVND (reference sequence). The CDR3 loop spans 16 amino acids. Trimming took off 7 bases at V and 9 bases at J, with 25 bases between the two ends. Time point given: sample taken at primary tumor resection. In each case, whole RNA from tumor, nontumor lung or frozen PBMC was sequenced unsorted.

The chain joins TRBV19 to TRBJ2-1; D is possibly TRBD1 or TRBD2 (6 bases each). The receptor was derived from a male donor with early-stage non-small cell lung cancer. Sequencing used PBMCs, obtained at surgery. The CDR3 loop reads CASTRGARRGSSEQFF. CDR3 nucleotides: TGTGCCAGTACCCGGGGCGCGCGGAGGGGGAGTAGTGAGCAGTTCTTC.